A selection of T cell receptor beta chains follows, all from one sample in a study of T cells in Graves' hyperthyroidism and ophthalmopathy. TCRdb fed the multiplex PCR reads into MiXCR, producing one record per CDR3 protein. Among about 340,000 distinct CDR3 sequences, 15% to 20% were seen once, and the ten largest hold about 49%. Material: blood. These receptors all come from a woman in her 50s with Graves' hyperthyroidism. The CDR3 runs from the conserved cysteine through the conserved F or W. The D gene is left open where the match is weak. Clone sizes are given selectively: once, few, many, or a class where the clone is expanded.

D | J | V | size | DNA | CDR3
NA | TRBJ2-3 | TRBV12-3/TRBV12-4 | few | TGTGCCAGCAGTTTGGGGACGGGAACGACGGCAGATACGCAGTATTTT | CASSLGTGTTADTQYF
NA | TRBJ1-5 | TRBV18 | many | TGTGCCAGCTCCCCTGACACGAGCAATCAGCCCCAGCATTTT | CASSPDTSNQPQHF
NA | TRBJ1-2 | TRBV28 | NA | TGTGCCGGCAGTTTATCTGGGCGGAACGGGTACACCTTC | CAGSLSGRNGYTF
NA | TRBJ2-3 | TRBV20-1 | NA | TGCAGTGCTAGGTTCTCAGATACGCAGTATTTT | CSARFSDTQYF
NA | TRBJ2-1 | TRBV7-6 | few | TGTGCCAGCAGCCCGCTGGGTGGTACAATGAAAATCGGAACGCAGTTCTTC | CASSPLGGTMKIGTQFF
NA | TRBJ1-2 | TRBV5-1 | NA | TGCGCCAGCAGCCTTCAAGGCAGGGCTGACGATGGCTACACCTTC | CASSLQGRADDGYTF
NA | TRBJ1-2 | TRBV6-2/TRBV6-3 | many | TGTGCCAGCTGCGATTTAGGGACCGAATGGTATGGCTACACCTTC | CASCDLGTEWYGYTF
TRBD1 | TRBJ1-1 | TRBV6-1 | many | TGTGCCAGCAGTTGGGGACAGGGGAGGACTGAAGCTTTCTTT | CASSWGQGRTEAFF
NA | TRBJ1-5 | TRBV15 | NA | TGTGCCACCAGCGGCTTAGGGAACAATCAGCCCCAGCATTTT | CATSGLGNNQPQHF
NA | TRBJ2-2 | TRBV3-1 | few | TGTGCCAGCAGCCAGGCCGGGGCGAACACCGGGGAGCTGTTTTTT | CASSQAGANTGELFF
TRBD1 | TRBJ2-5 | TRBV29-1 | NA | TGCAGCGTAGGAGGCAGGGGGCCTCAAGAGACCCAGTACTTC | CSVGGRGPQETQYF
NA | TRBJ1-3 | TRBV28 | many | TGTGCCAGCAGACAGGGTGCCTCTGGAAACACCATATATTTT | CASRQGASGNTIYF
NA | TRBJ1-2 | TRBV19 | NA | TGTGCCAGTACCGACCGGGGGGGCGGCTACACCTTC | CASTDRGGGYTF
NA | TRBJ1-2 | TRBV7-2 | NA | TGTGCCAGCAGCCCTTTTGGGGGACACTTCTATGGCTGCACCTTC | CASSPFGGHFYGCTF
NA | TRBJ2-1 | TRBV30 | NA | TGTGCCTGGACGGAGATTACCAAAGGAGGTGAGCAGTTCTTC | CAWTEITKGGEQFF
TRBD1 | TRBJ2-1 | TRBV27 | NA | TGTGCCAGCAGGCTAACCGGGACAGGGCTCGATGAGCAGTTCTTC | CASRLTGTGLDEQFF
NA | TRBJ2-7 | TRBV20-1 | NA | TGCAGTGCTAGGGGTCCCGCTTACTCCTACGAGCAGTACTTC | CSARGPAYSYEQYF
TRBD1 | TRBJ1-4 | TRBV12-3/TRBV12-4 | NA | TGTGCCAGCAGAAGTGGAGGGGGCGGTGAAAAACTGGTTTTT | CASRSGGGGEKLVF
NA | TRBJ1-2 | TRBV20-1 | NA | TGCAGTGCTAGAGTAGATGGCTACACCTTC | CSARVDGYTF
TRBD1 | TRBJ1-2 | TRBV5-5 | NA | TGTGCCAGCAGCCGACAACGGACAGGTTTCTATGGCTACACCTTC | CASSRQRTGFYGYTF
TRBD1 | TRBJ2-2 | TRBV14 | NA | TGTGCCAGCACAAAAACAGGGGACACCGGGGAGCTGTTTTTT | CASTKTGDTGELFF
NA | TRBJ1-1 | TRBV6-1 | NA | TGTGCCAGCACGGGGGTCTGGTGGGGAACTGAAGCTTTCTTT | CASTGVWWGTEAFF
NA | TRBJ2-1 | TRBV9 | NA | TGTGCCAGCAGCCCTTGGGGGGCCAATGAGCAGTTCTTC | CASSPWGANEQFF
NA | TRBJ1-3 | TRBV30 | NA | TGTGCCTGGAGGGTACCGGGAGGTGGAAACACCATATATTTT | CAWRVPGGGNTIYF
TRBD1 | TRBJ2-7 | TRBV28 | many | TGTGCCAGCAGTGCGGACAGGGGGGGCTACGAGCAGTACTTC | CASSADRGGYEQYF
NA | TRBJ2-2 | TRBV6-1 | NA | TGTGCCAGCAGTCGAGGGGGGGGGGGCAACACCGGGGAGCTGTTTTTT | CASSRGGGGNTGELFF
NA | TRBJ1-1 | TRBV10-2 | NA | TGCGCCAGCAGTGCCGGCAGGGGAGGTCCTGAAGCTTTCTTT | CASSAGRGGPEAFF
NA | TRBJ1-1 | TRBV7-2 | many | TGTGCCAGCAGCTTAACGGGGTTGGGGGACACTGAAGCTTTCTTT | CASSLTGLGDTEAFF
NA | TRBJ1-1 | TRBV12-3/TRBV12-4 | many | TGTGCCAGCAGTCCAAAGTGGGGAATTGAAGCTTTCTTT | CASSPKWGIEAFF
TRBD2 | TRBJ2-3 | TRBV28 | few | TGTGCCAGCAGTTTCCCACTAGCGGGAAACACAGATACGCAGTATTTT | CASSFPLAGNTDTQYF
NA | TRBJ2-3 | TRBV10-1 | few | TGCGCCACAAGCCCCGGGGACACAGATACGCAGTATTTT | CATSPGDTDTQYF
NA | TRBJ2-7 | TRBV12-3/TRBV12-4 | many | TGTGCCAGCAGTTTTGGTGGGACGGCCGAGCAGTACTTC | CASSFGGTAEQYF
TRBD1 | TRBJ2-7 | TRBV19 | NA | TGTGCCAGTAGTGCAACCCACGGACAGGACGAGCAGTACTTC | CASSATHGQDEQYF
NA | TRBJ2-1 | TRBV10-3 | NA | TGTGCCATCAGTGCCAATCCGGGTGGGAATGAGCAGTTCTTC | CAISANPGGNEQFF
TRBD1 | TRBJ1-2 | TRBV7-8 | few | TGTGCCAGCAGCCCAGGGATCGGGACAGCTGGCTACACCTTC | CASSPGIGTAGYTF
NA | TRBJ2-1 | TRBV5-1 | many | TGCGCCAGCAGTATGGACTTGAGCTCCTACAATGAGCAGTTCTTC | CASSMDLSSYNEQFF
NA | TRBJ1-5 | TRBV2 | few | TGTGCCAGCCGCGGCCAAAGCAATCAGCCCCAGCATTTT | CASRGQSNQPQHF
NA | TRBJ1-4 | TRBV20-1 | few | TGCAGTGCTAGAGACCGGGGGCCCAAAGGAGCTAATGAAAAACTGTTTTTT | CSARDRGPKGANEKLFF
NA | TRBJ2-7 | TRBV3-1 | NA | TGTGCCAGCAGCCTACAGGGTCCCGATCGGGAGCAGTACTTC | CASSLQGPDREQYF
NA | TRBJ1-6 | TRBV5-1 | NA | TGCGCCAGCAGCTTACTTTGGGGAAATAATTCACCCCTCCACTTT | CASSLLWGNNSPLHF
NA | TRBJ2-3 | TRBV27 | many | TGTGCCAGCAGTTTATCCCTGACTAGTCTCGGAGATACGCAGTATTTT | CASSLSLTSLGDTQYF
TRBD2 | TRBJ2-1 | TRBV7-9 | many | TGTGCCAGCAGCTTCATGGCGGGGGGGCCGGGTGAGCAGTTCTTC | CASSFMAGGPGEQFF
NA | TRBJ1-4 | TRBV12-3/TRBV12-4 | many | TGTGCCAGCAGATCGGACAGTTATGAAAAACTGTTTTTT | CASRSDSYEKLFF
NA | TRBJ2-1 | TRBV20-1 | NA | TGCAGTGCTCAGCGGGACACCCCTAACAATGAGCAGTTCTTC | CSAQRDTPNNEQFF
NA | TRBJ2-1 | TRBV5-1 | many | TGCGCCAGCAGCTTTATTCCTGATAATGAGCAGTTCTTC | CASSFIPDNEQFF
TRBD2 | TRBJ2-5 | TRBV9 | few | TGTGCCAGCAGCGCTACTAGCGGGGGGATTACTGAGACCCAGTACTTC | CASSATSGGITETQYF
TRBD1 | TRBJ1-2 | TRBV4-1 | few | TGCGCCAGCAGCCCATGGTCAGGGGGCGCCCCTCGTGGCTACACCTTC | CASSPWSGGAPRGYTF
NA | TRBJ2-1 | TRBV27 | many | TGTGCCAGCAGTTTATCAGTTGGTCCCTACAATGAGCAGTTCTTC | CASSLSVGPYNEQFF
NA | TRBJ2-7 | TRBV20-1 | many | TGCAGTGCTCCCGGTCCCGGGACGGGAACTGCATACGAGCAGTACTTC | CSAPGPGTGTAYEQYF
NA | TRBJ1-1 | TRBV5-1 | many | TGCGCCAGCAGCTTCGGTCGGGGAATGAACACTGAAGCTTTCTTT | CASSFGRGMNTEAFF
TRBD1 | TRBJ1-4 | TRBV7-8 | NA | TGTGCCAGCAGCGGCGGGACAGGTTTTAATGAAAAACTGTTTTTT | CASSGGTGFNEKLFF
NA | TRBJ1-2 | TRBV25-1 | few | TGTGCCAGCAGTGTGGCGGGGCTCTATGGCTACACCTTC | CASSVAGLYGYTF
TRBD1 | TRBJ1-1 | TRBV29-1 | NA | TGCAGCGGCCTCAGACAGGGCACTGAAGCTTTCTTT | CSGLRQGTEAFF
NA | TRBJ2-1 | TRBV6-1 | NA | TGTGCCAGCAGTGAAGACGTCTTTACCGTTTACAATGAGCAGTTCTTC | CASSEDVFTVYNEQFF
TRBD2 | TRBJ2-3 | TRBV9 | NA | TGTGCCAGCAGCCCTACTAGCGGGAGTTTGACGGAAACGCAGTATTTT | CASSPTSGSLTETQYF